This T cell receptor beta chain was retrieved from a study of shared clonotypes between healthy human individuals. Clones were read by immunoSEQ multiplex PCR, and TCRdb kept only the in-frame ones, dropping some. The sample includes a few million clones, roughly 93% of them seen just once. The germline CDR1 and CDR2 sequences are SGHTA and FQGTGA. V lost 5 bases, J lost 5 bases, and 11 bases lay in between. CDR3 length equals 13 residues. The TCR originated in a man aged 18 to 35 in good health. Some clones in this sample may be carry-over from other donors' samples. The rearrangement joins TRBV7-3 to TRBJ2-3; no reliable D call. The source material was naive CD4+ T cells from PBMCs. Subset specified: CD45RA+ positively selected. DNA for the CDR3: TGTGCCAGCAGCCCTAGTCTCCAAGATACGCAGTATTTT. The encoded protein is CASSPSLQDTQYF.